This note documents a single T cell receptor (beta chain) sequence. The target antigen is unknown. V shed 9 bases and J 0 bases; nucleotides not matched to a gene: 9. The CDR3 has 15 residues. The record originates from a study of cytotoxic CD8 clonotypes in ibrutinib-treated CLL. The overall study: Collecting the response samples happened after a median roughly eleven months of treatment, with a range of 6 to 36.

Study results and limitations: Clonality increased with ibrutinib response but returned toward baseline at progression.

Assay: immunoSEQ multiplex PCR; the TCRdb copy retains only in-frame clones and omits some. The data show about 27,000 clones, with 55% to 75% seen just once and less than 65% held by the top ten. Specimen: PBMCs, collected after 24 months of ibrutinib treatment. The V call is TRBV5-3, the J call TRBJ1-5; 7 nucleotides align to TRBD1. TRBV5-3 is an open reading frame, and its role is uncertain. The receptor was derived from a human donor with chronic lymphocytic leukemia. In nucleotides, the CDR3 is TGTGCCACACAGGGGAAAGTTGGTAGCAATCAGCCCCAGCATTTT. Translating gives CATQGKVGSNQPQHF.